This T cell receptor (beta chain) was identified in a study (dated by TCRdb to the late 2010s). About the investigation overall: To characterize human CD8+ TCR repertoires that recognize immunodominant viral antigens, the researchers relied on sequence and structural analyses. Paper-wide results and their limitations: Reports indicated that CD8+ TCR repertoires specific to different immunodominant viral antigens were highly diverse and distinct from one another.

Sequencer: Illumina HiSeq 2500. TCRdb took the public reads, trimmed them with fastp at Q25, ran MiXCR for clone calling and kept in-frame beta chains. Rows matching on CDR3 protein sequence are summarized as one entry with the most common DNA and genes. The sample table contains more than 250 distinct CDR3 sequences; only one count was recorded for more than 15% of them. The ten largest clonotypes hold approximately 39% of the sample. On this clonotype itself: Which antigen it targets is not known. Germline and junction disagree at one end, which may indicate a read error.

The germline V gene specifies SNHLY as CDR1 and FYNNEI as CDR2. The cysteine opens and the phenylalanine closes a CDR3 of 17 amino acids. CDR3 DNA only is kept here, 51 bases in frame from base 1. The sample comprised CD8+ T cells (not recorded whether cultured). The sequence links TRBV2 to TRBJ2-2, and TRBD2 matches 9 of the central bases. The origin of this receptor is a female donor. The sequenced DNA: TGTGCCAGCAGTGGGGGGCCGCGGGGGGGATCCACCGGGGATCTGTTTTTT. It is translated as CASSGGPRGGSTGDLFF.